The clone carrying this TCR beta chain has only a few counts. Its specificity is unknown. Germline CDR1 and CDR2: MNHEY and SVGAGI. The CDR3 totals 15 residues. V gave up 2 bases and J gave up 2 bases, with 13 bases separating them. The TCRbeta library incorporated unique molecular identifiers. TCRdb recomputed calls from the PCR reads with MiXCR, one row per CDR3 protein. Of about 98,000 distinct CDR3 sequences listed, 6% are singletons. This record belongs to a study of T-cell reconstitution after alpha-beta-depleted transplantation in children. Study-wide results and caveats: Surviving recipient T cells and thymic progenitors produced the high day-60 TCRbeta diversity seen in some patients.

The sequence came from a female patient between 2 and 15 years old who had a stem cell transplant for Fanconi anemia, so the T cells may come from the graft donor. The sample here was PBMCs, mostly from graft donor cells, taken 60 days after TCRalphabeta/CD19-depleted stem cell transplant. The V and J genes are TRBV6-5 and TRBJ2-7, with a weak D call TRBD2 (7 bases). For the CDR3, the DNA is TGTGCCAGCAGTTACGGGGGGGGCCCCACCTACGAGCAGTACTTC. Its protein is CASSYGGGPTYEQYF.